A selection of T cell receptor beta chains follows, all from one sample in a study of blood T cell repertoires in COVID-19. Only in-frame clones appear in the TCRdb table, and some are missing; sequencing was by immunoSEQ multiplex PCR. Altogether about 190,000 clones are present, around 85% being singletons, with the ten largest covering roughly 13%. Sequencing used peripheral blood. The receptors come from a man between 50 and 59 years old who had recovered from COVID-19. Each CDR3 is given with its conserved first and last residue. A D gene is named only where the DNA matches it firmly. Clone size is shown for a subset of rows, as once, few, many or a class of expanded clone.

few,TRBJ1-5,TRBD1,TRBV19,CASSIGQGAGRNQPQHF,TGTGCCAGTAGTATAGGCCAGGGGGCGGGTCGAAATCAGCCCCAGCATTTT
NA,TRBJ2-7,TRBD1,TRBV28,CASSNLTGKYF,TGTGCCAGCAGTAACTTGACAGGGAAGTACTTC
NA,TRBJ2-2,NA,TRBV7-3,CASSPWMAGVSGELFF,TGTGCCAGCAGCCCTTGGATGGCAGGGGTCTCCGGGGAGCTGTTTTTT
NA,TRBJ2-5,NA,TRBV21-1,CASSTDRGPETQYF,TGTGCCAGCAGCACGGACAGGGGGCCAGAGACCCAGTACTTC
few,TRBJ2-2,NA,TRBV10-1,CATDTTSSNSGELFF,TGCGCCACCGATACAACCTCTAGCAATTCGGGGGAGCTGTTTTTT
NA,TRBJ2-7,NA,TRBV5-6,CASRPGGATYEQYF,TGTGCCAGCAGACCGGGCGGGGCCACCTACGAGCAGTACTTC
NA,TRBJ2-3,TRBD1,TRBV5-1,CASSLRQGDTDTQYF,TGCGCCAGCAGCTTGAGACAGGGGGACACAGATACGCAGTATTTT
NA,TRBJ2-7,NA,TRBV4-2,CASSPYAGSSSATSFEQYF,TGTGCCAGCAGCCCCTACGCGGGGTCGTCTAGCGCAACCTCCTTCGAGCAGTACTTC
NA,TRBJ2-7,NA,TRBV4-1,CASSVLAVRVRELSYEQYF,TGCGCCAGCAGCGTACTGGCCGTGCGCGTGCGGGAACTTAGCTACGAGCAGTACTTC
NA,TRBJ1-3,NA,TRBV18,CASSPRESGNTIYF,TGTGCCAGCTCACCTCGAGAGTCAGGAAACACCATATATTTT
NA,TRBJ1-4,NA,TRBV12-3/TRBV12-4,CASSRTGDEKLFF,TGTGCCAGCAGTCGGACGGGGGATGAAAAACTGTTTTTT
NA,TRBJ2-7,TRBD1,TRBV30,CASSSGQGFYEQYF,TGTGCCTCGTCATCTGGACAGGGGTTTTACGAGCAGTACTTC
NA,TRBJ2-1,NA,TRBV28,CASTDGESSYNEQFF,TGTGCCAGCACCGACGGGGAGAGCTCCTACAATGAGCAGTTCTTC
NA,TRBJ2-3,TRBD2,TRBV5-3,CARSPRERGRTDTQYF,TGTGCCAGAAGCCCGAGGGAGCGGGGCCGCACAGATACGCAGTATTTT
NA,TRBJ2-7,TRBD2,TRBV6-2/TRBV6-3,CASSYGLAGEQYF,TGTGCCAGCAGTTATGGGCTAGCGGGCGAGCAGTACTTC
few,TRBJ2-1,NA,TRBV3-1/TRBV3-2,CASSGLGGGNEQFF,TGTGCCAGCAGCGGGCTAGGCGGAGGTAATGAGCAGTTCTTC
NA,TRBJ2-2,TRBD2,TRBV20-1,CSASVGLAGISSNTGELFF,TGCAGTGCTAGTGTCGGACTAGCGGGAATAAGTTCGAACACCGGGGAGCTGTTTTTT
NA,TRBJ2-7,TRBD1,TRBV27,CASSLSMGQGYEQYF,TGTGCCAGCAGTTTATCGATGGGACAGGGCTACGAGCAGTACTTC
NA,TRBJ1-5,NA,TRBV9,CASSVDQDSNQPQHF,TGTGCCAGCAGCGTAGATCAGGATAGCAATCAGCCCCAGCATTTT
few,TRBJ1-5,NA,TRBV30,CAWSGQVDQPQHF,TGTGCCTGGAGTGGACAGGTGGATCAGCCCCAGCATTTT
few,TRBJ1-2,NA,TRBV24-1,CATSDHAVDYGYTF,TGTGCCACCAGTGATCACGCGGTCGACTATGGCTACACCTTC
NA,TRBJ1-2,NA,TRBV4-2,CASRHDSNYGYTF,TGTGCCAGCAGACATGACAGTAACTATGGCTACACCTTC
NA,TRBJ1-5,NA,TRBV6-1,CASSEVLRVAGNQPQHF,TGTGCCAGCAGTGAAGTTCTCAGGGTTGCGGGCAATCAGCCCCAGCATTTT
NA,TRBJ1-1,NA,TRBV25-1,CASSEWRDPGMNTEAFF,TGTGCCAGCAGTGAATGGCGGGACCCTGGGATGAACACTGAAGCTTTCTTT
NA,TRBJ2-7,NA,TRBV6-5,CASRRTEGAGEQYF,TGTGCCAGCCGGCGTACGGAGGGCGCCGGGGAGCAGTACTTC
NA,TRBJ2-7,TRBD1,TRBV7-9,CASSSRQGAPREQYF,TGTGCCAGCAGCTCCCGACAGGGGGCACCTCGCGAGCAGTACTTC
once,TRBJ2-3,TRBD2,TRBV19,CASSYGRGTDTQYF,TGTGCCAGTAGTTACGGGAGGGGCACAGATACGCAGTATTTT
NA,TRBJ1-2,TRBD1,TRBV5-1,CASSPPGQGASNYGYTF,TGCGCCAGCAGCCCCCCCGGACAGGGGGCTAGTAACTATGGCTACACCTTC
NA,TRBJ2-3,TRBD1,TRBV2,CASRGTGWADTQYF,TGTGCCAGCAGGGGGACAGGGTGGGCAGATACGCAGTATTTT
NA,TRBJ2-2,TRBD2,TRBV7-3,CASSLGPSGSETGELFF,TGTGCCAGCAGCTTAGGTCCTAGCGGGAGTGAAACCGGGGAGCTGTTTTTT
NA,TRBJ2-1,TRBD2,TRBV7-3,CASSKTSAPVNEQFF,TGTGCCAGCAGCAAGACTAGCGCCCCTGTCAATGAGCAGTTCTTC
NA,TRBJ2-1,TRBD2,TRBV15,CATSSYSGRALNEQFF,TGTGCCACCAGCAGTTATAGCGGGAGGGCCCTCAATGAGCAGTTCTTC
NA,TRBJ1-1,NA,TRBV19,CASISGAAGNTEAFF,TGTGCCAGTATCTCAGGGGCGGCGGGTAACACTGAAGCTTTCTTT
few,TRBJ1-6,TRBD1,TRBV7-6,CASSLAGGGNSPLHF,TGTGCCAGCAGCTTAGCAGGGGGCGGTAATTCACCCCTCCACTTT
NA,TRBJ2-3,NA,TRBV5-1,CASSGRNTDTQYF,TGCGCCAGCAGCGGCAGAAACACAGATACGCAGTATTTT
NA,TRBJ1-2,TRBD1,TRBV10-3,CAISEYGQGQGDGYTF,TGTGCCATCAGTGAGTACGGACAGGGGCAGGGTGATGGCTACACCTTC
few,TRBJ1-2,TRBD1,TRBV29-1,CSGFLTGDDGYTF,TGCAGCGGCTTCCTGACAGGGGATGATGGCTACACCTTC
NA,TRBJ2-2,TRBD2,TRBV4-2,CASSQGLAGDGTGELFF,TGTGCCAGCAGCCAAGGACTAGCGGGAGACGGTACCGGGGAGCTGTTTTTT